Below, one T cell receptor (beta chain) is given with its context. Its antigen is unknown. The record has no base qualities; no much larger clone is one base away. This sample is drawn from a study of blood T cell repertoires in COVID-19 (TCRdb year 2020). About the full investigation: Collaborator samples came from the United States, Italy and Spain and covered acute and convalescent phases of COVID-19. The material from the prospective study consisted of cDNA or gDNA derived from T cells, B-cell-depleted T cells, or PBMCs. Deeply sampled blood TCRbeta repertoires from subjects exposed to, actively infected with, or recovered from COVID-19 were included in the dataset. The repertoires were made available in a free public database intended to serve as a resource for research on the immune response to SARS-CoV-2. The samples were drawn from two sources: the first 160 participants of the ongoing ImmuneRACE study, and some 1,300 subjects contributed by 6 global collaborators. A de-identified subject ID, COVID-19 status, age in years and sex were almost always included in the sample metadata. HLA class I and class II types, where available, came from metadata supplied by the sample provider rather than from assay-based typing.

The V and J ends are trimmed by 0 bases and 0 bases, leaving 10 bases between them. According to the germline V gene, CDR1 reads MGHRA and CDR2 reads YSYEKL. The CDR3 spans 16 residues, from the cysteine through the phenylalanine. Only the CDR3 portion is preserved as DNA: 48 bases, with reading frame beginning at the first base. The full study reports these points: The quantity of clinical and demographic metadata differed by source and by participant and was supplied without curation.

TCRbeta CDR3 regions were amplified from genomic DNA using the immunoSEQ Assay, a bias-controlled multiplex PCR. On the study's bioinformatics: The number of nucleated cells in each sample was estimated from the amplification of reference gene primers within the assay. To quantify the absolute abundance of each unique TCRbeta CDR3 rearrangement, sequence reads were collapsed and filtered. Productive Simpson clonality was computed per sample as the square root of Simpson's diversity index over productive rearrangements. What TCRdb holds here is the immuneACCESS table cut down to in-frame rearrangements. Part of the clones is not present; checked against another copy, under half of the missing clones reflect an unresolved V gene, and the others are unexplained. V and J calls and clone size come straight from that table; D and trimming were deduced from the DNA. This sample holds about 180,000 clones; about 88% were observed only once. The ten largest clones add up to less than 3.5% of the sample.

Whole blood was collected in K2EDTA tubes by collaborating institutions according to the institutions' own protocols. For TCRbeta analysis, collaborators shipped samples as frozen whole blood, isolated PBMCs, or DNA extracted from either of those sample types. The chain is made from TRBV4-1 and TRBJ2-3; matching of 5 bases hints at TRBD2 as the D gene. This TCR came from a woman in her twenties or thirties with active or convalescent COVID-19. The sample comprised peripheral blood. In nucleotides, the sequence is TGCGCCAGCAGCCAAGATTACGGCGGGAGCACAGATACGCAGTATTTT. It codes for CASSQDYGGSTDTQYF.